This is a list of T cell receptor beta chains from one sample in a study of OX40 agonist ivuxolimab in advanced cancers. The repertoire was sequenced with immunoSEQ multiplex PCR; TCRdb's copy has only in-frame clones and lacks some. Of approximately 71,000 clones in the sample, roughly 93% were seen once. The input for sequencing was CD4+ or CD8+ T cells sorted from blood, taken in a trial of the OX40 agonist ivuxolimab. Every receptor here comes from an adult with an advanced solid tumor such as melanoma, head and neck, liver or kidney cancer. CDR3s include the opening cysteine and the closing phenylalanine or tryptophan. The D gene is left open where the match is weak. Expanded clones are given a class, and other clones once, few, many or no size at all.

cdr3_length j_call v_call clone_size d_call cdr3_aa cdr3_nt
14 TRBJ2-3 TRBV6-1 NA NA CASSFASSTDTQYF TGTGCCAGCAGTTTCGCCTCCAGCACAGATACGCAGTATTTT
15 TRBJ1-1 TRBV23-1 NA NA CASSQWERGSTEAFF TGCGCCAGCAGTCAATGGGAGCGGGGGTCGACTGAAGCTTTCTTT
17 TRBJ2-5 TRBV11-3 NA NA CASSLGGGSDFQETQYF TGTGCCAGCAGCTTAGGGGGAGGTTCCGACTTCCAAGAGACCCAGTACTTC
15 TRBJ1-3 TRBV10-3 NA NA CAILGETISGNTIYF TGTGCCATCCTAGGAGAGACGATCTCTGGAAACACCATATATTTT
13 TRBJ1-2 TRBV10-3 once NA CAIWEPSDYGYTF TGTGCCATCTGGGAACCGAGCGACTATGGCTACACCTTC
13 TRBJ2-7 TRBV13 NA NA CASSFGAPSEQYF TGTGCCAGCAGCTTCGGGGCTCCCAGCGAGCAGTACTTC
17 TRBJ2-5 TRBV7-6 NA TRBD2 CASSELAGGPRQETQYF TGTGCCAGCAGTGAACTAGCGGGGGGGCCTAGGCAAGAGACCCAGTACTTC
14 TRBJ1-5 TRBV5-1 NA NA CASSPDYSNQPQHF TGCGCCAGCAGCCCGGACTATAGCAATCAGCCCCAGCATTTT
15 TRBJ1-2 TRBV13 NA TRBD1 CASSLGGQGNYGYTF TGTGCCAGCAGCTTAGGGGGACAGGGAAACTATGGCTACACCTTC
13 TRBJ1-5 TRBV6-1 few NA CASSGENYQPQHF TGTGCCAGCAGTGGGGAGAACTATCAGCCCCAGCATTTT
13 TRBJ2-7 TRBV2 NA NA CASSEAPGNEQYF TGTGCCAGCAGTGAAGCCCCAGGGAACGAGCAGTACTTC
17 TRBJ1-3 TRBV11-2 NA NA CASSSPQGWSSGNTIYF TGTGCCAGCAGCTCTCCGCAGGGGTGGAGCTCTGGAAACACCATATATTTT
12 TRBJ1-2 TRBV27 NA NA CASSSGAKGYTF TGTGCCAGCAGTTCGGGGGCAAAGGGCTACACCTTC
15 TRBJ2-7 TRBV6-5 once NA CASSYFMSWGMEQYF TGTGCCAGCAGTTATTTCATGTCTTGGGGGATGGAGCAGTACTTC
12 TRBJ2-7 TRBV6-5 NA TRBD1 CASSYGQGDQYF TGTGCCAGCAGTTACGGACAGGGGGATCAGTACTTC
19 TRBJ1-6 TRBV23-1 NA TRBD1 CASTVDRAIGGSYNSPLHF TGCGCCAGCACCGTGGACAGGGCCATCGGTGGCTCCTATAATTCACCCCTCCACTTT
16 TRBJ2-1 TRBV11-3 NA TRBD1 CASSLGQGGSYNEQFF TGTGCCAGCAGCTTAGGACAGGGGGGATCCTACAATGAGCAGTTCTTC
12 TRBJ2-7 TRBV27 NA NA CASSLGSGEQYF TGTGCCAGCAGTTTAGGGTCGGGCGAGCAGTACTTC
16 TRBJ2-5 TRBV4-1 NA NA CASSQPGRAYQETQYF TGCGCCAGCAGCCAACCGGGACGGGCGTACCAAGAGACCCAGTACTTC
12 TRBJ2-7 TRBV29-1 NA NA CSVRPGGYEQYF TGCAGCGTTCGCCCTGGGGGTTACGAGCAGTACTTC
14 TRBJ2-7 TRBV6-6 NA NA CASSWGARAYEQYF TGTGCCAGCAGTTGGGGTGCCAGGGCTTACGAGCAGTACTTC
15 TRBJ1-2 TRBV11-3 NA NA CASSLIWVAGDGYTF TGTGCCAGCAGCTTAATTTGGGTGGCGGGGGATGGCTACACCTTC
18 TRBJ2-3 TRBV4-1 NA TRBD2 CASSQGLAGGPSTDTQYF TGCGCCAGCAGCCAAGGGCTAGCGGGGGGACCTAGCACAGATACGCAGTATTTT
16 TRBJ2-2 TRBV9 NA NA CASSAPSRTSTGELFF TGTGCCAGCAGCGCTCCGAGCCGCACTTCCACCGGGGAGCTGTTTTTT
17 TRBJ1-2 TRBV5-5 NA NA CASSLDVYAPGPHGYTF TGTGCCAGCAGCTTGGACGTTTATGCCCCCGGTCCGCATGGCTACACCTTC
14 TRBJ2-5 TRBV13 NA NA CASSLRQVWETQYF TGTGCCAGCAGCCTCCGACAGGTATGGGAGACCCAGTACTTC
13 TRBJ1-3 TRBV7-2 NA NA CASSFWTANTIYF TGTGCCAGCAGCTTTTGGACAGCCAACACCATATATTTT
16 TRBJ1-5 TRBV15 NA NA CAASREEFLGSQPQHF TGTGCCGCCAGCAGAGAGGAGTTCTTAGGGAGTCAGCCCCAGCATTTT
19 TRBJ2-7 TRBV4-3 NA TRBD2 CASSHSQGATSGGVYEQYF TGCGCCAGCAGCCATTCCCAAGGGGCGACTAGCGGGGGGGTCTACGAGCAGTACTTC
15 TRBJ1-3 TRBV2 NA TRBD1 CASSLHRGTGNTIYF TGTGCCAGCAGTTTGCACAGGGGGACGGGAAACACCATATATTTT
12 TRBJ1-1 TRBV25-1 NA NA CASSPWGGEAFF TGTGCCAGCAGTCCTTGGGGGGGTGAAGCTTTCTTT
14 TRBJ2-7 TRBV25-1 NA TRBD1 CASMDRGLLDEQYF TGTGCCAGCATGGACAGGGGGCTTTTGGACGAGCAGTACTTC
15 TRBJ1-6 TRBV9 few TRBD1 CASSSGQGDNSPLHF TGTGCCAGCAGCTCCGGACAGGGAGACAATTCACCCCTCCACTTT
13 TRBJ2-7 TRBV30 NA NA CAWIGGAAYEQYF TGTGCCTGGATCGGGGGCGCGGCATACGAGCAGTACTTC
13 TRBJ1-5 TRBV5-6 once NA CASSLQGNQPQHF TGTGCCAGCAGCTTACAGGGTAATCAGCCCCAGCATTTT
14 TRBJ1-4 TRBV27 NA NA CASSSGQLNEKLFF TGTGCCAGCAGCTCTGGACAGCTTAATGAAAAACTGTTTTTT
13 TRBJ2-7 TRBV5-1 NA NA CASSLLGAYEQYF TGCGCCAGCAGCTTGTTGGGGGCCTACGAGCAGTACTTC
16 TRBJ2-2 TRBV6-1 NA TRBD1 CASSEDRVAVTGELFF TGTGCCAGCAGTGAGGACAGGGTAGCGGTCACCGGGGAGCTGTTTTTT
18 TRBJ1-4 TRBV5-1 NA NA CASSLAQQGGATNEKLFF TGCGCCAGCAGCTTGGCCCAACAGGGAGGGGCAACTAATGAAAAACTGTTTTTT
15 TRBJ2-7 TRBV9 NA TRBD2 CASSVLAGGPGEQYF TGTGCCAGCAGCGTTTTAGCGGGAGGGCCTGGCGAGCAGTACTTC